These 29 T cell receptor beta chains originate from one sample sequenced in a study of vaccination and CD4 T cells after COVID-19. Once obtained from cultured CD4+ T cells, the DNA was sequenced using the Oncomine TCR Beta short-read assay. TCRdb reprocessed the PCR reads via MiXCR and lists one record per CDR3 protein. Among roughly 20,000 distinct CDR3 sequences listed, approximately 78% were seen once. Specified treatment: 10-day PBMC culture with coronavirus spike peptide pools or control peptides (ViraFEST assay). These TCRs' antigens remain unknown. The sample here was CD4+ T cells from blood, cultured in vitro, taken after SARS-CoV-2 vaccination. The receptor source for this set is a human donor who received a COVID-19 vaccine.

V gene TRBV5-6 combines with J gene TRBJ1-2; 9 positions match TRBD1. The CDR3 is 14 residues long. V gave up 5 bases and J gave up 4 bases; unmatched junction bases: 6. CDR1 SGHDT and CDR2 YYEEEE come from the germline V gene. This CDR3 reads CASSSTGGPYGYTF. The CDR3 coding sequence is TGTGCCAGCAGTTCCACAGGGGGCCCCTATGGCTACACCTTC. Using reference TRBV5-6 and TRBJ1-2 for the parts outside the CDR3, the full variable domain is DAGVTQSPTHLIKTRGQQVTLRCSPKSGHDTVSWYQQALGQGPQFIFQYYEEEERQRGNFPDRFSGHQFPNYSSELNVNALLLGDSALYLCASSSTGGPYGYTFGSGTRLTVV.

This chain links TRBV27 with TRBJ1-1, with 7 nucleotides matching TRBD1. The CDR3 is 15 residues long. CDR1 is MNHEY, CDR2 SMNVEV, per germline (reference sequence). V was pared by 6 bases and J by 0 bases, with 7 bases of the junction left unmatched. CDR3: CASRPNRGMNTEAFF. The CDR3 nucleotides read TGTGCCAGCAGACCCAACAGGGGAATGAACACTGAAGCTTTCTTT.

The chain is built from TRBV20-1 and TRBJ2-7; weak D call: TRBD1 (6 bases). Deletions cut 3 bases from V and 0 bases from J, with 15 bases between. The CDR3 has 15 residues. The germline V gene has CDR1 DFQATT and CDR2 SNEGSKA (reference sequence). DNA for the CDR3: TGCAGTGCTAGTATTACCCAGGGGAGCTCCTACGAGCAGTACTTC. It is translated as CSASITQGSSYEQYF.

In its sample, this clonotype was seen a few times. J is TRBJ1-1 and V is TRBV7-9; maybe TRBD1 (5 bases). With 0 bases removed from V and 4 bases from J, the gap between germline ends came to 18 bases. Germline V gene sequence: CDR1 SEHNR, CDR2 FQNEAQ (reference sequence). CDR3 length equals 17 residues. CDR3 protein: CASSLAGVIMGITEAFF. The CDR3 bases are TGTGCCAGCAGCTTAGCGGGGGTCATCATGGGGATCACTGAAGCTTTCTTT. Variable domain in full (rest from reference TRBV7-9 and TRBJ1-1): DTGVSQNPRHKITKRGQNVTFRCDPISEHNRLYWYRQTLGQGPEFLTYFQNEAQLEKSRLLSDRFSAERPKGSFSTLEIQRTEQGDSAMYLCASSLAGVIMGITEAFFGQGTRLTVV.

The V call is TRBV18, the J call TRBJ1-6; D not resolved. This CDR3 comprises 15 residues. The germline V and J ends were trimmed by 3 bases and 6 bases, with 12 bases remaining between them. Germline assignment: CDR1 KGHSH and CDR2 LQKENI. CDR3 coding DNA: TGTGCCAGCTCACCTCGGGCTCCGGGTAATTCACCCCTCCACTTT. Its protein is CASSPRAPGNSPLHF. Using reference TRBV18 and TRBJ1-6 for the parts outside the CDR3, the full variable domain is NAGVMQNPRHLVRRRGQEARLRCSPMKGHSHVYWYRQLPEEGLKFMVYLQKENIIDESGMPKERFSAEFPKEGPSILRIQQVVRGDSAAYFCASSPRAPGNSPLHFGNGTRLTVT.

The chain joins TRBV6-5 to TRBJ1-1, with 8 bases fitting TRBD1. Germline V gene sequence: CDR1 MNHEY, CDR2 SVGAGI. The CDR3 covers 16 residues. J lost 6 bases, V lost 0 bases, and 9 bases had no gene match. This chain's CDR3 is CASSYSSGQGEAEAFF. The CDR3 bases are TGTGCCAGCAGTTACTCAAGCGGACAGGGCGAGGCTGAAGCTTTCTTT.

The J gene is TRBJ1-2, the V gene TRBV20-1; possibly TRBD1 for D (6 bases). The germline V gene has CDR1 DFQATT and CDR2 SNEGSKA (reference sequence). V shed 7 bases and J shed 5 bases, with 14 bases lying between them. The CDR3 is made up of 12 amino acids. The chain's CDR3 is CSGRAGDYGYTF. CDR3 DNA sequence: TGCAGTGGACGAGCAGGGGATTATGGCTACACCTTC.

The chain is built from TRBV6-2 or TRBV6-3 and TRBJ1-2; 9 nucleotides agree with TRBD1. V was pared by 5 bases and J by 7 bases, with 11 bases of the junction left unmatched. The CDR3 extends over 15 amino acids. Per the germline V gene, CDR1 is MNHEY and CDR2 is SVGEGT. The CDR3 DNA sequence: TGTGCCAGCAGTCTAAGGACAGGGGAGTCTATTGGCTACACCTTC. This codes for CASSLRTGESIGYTF.

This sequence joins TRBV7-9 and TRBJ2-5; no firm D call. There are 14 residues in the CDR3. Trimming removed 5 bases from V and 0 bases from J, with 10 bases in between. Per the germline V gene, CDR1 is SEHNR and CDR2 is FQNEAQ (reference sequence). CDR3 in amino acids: CASSPRRYQETQYF. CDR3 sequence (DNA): TGTGCCAGCAGCCCTCGACGGTACCAAGAGACCCAGTACTTC. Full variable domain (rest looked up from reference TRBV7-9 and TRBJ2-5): DTGVSQNPRHKITKRGQNVTFRCDPISEHNRLYWYRQTLGQGPEFLTYFQNEAQLEKSRLLSDRFSAERPKGSFSTLEIQRTEQGDSAMYLCASSPRRYQETQYFGPGTRLLVL.

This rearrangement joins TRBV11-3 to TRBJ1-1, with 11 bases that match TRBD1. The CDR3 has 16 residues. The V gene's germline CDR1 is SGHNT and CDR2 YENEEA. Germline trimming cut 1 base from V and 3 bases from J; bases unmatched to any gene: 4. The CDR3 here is CASSLGLGQGDTEAFF. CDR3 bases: TGTGCCAGCAGCTTAGGCCTGGGACAGGGGGACACTGAAGCTTTCTTT.

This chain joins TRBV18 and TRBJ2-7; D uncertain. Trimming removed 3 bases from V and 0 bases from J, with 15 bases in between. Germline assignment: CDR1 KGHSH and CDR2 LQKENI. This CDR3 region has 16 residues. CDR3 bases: TGTGCCAGCTCACCCGCGGCCGGGTCAGACTCCTACGAGCAGTACTTC. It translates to CASSPAAGSDSYEQYF.

CDR3 in amino acids: CASSLGREDIQYF. Here the CDR3 DNA reads TGTGCCAGCAGCTTAGGTAGGGAGGACATTCAGTACTTC. The chain combines TRBV11-3 with TRBJ2-4; weak D call: TRBD2 (6 bases). This CDR3 contains 13 residues. In germline, CDR1 is SGHNT, CDR2 YENEEA. Trimming cost V 1 base and J 8 bases, with 9 bases left between them.

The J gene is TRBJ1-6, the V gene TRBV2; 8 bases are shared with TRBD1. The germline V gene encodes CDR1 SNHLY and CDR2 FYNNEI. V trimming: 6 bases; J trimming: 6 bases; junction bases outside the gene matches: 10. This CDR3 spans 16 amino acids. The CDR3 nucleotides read TGTGCCAGCAGCGAATTGGGGACAGGTAGTAATTCACCCCTCCACTTT. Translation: CASSELGTGSNSPLHF. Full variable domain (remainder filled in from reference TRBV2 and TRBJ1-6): EPEVTQTPSHQVTQMGQEVILRCVPISNHLYFYWYRQILGQKVEFLVSFYNNEISEKSEIFDDQFSVERPDGSNFTLKIRSTKLEDSAMYFCASSELGTGSNSPLHFGNGTRLTVT.

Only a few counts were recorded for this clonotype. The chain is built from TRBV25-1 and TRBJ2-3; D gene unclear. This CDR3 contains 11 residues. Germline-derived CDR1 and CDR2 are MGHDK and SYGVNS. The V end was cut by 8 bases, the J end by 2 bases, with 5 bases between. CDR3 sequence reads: CASGFTDTQYF. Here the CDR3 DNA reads TGTGCCAGCGGGTTCACAGATACGCAGTATTTT.

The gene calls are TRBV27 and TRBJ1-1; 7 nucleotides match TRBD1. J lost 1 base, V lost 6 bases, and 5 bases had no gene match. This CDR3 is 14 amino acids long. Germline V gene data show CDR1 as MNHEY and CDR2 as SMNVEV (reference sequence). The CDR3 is CASSYRQGNTEAFF. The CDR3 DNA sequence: TGTGCCAGCAGCTATAGACAGGGGAACACTGAAGCTTTCTTT.

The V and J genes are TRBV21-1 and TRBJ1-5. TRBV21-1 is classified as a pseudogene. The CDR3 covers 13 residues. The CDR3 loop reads CASSKGSNQPQHF. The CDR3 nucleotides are TGTGCCAGCAGCAAAGGTTCGAATCAGCCCCAGCATTTT.

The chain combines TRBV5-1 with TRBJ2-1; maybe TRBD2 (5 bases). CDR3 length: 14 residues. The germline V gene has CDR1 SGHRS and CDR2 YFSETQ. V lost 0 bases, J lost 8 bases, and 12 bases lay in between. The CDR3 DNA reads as TGCGCCAGCAGCTTGGTACTAGGACCGGATGAGCAGTTCTTC. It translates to CASSLVLGPDEQFF.

CDR3 bases: TGTGCCAGCAGTCGGACACGGAACAATGAGCAGTTCTTC. This gives the protein CASSRTRNNEQFF. This chain connects TRBV27 to TRBJ2-1, with D possibly matching TRBD1 (5 bases). This CDR3 contains 13 residues. Per the germline V gene, CDR1 is MNHEY and CDR2 is SMNVEV (reference sequence). V shed 5 bases and J shed 5 bases, with 10 bases lying between them.

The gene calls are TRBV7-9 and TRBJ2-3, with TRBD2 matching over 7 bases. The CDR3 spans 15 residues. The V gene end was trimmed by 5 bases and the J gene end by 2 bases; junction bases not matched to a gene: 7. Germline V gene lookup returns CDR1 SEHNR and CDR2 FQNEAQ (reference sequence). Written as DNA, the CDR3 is TGTGCCAGCAGCGGCGGACTAGAACTCACAGATACGCAGTATTTT. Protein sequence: CASSGGLELTDTQYF.

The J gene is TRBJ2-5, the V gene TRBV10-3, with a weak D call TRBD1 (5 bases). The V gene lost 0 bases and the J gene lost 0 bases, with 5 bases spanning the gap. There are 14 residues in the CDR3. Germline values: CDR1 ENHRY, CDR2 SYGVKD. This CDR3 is CAISESRDQETQYF. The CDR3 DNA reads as TGTGCCATCAGTGAGTCCAGGGACCAAGAGACCCAGTACTTC.

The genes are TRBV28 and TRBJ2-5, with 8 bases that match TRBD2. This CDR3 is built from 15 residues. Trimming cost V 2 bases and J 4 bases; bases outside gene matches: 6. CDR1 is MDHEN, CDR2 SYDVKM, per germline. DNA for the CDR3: TGTGCCAGCAGTTTAACGGGGGGGAGGTTAGAGACCCAGTACTTC. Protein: CASSLTGGRLETQYF.

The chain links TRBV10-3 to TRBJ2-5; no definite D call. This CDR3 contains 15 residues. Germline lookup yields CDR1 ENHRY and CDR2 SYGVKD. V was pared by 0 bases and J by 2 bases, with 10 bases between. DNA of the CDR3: TGTGCCATCAGTGAGTCGAATCCCAGTCAAGAGACCCAGTACTTC. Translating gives CAISESNPSQETQYF.

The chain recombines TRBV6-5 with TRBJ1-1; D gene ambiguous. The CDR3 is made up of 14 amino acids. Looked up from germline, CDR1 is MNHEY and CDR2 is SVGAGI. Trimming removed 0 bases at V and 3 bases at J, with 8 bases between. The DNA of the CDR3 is TGTGCCAGCAGTTACTCGAAAAGGGACACTGAAGCTTTCTTT. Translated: CASSYSKRDTEAFF.

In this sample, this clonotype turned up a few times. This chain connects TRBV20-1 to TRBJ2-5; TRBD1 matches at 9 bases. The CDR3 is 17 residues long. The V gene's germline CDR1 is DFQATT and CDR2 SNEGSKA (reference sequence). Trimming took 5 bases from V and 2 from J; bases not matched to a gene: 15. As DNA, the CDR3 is TGCAGTGCTGACACCGCTCCGGGACAGGGACTTCAAGAGACCCAGTACTTC. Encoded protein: CSADTAPGQGLQETQYF.

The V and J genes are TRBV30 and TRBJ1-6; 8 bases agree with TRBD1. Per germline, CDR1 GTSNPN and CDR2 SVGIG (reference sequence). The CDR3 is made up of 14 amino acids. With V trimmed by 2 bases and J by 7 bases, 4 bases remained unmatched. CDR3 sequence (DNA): TGTGCCTGGAGTTTGGGACAGGAAAATTCACCCCTCCACTTT. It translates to CAWSLGQENSPLHF.

The CDR3 loop is CSAIERNGNTEAFF. The DNA of the CDR3 is TGCAGTGCGATAGAGAGAAATGGAAACACTGAAGCTTTCTTT. The rearrangement uses TRBV20-1 and TRBJ1-1; no firm D call. The V end was cut by 6 bases, the J end by 2 bases, with 16 bases between. The CDR3 runs 14 residues. From germline, CDR1 is DFQATT and CDR2 SNEGSKA (reference sequence).

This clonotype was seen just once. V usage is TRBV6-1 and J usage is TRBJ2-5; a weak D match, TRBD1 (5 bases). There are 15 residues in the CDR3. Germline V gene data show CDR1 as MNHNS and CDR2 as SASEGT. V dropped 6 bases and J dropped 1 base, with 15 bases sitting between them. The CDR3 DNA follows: TGTGCCAGCAGCAACGAAGGACACCCCCAAGAGACCCAGTACTTC. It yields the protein CASSNEGHPQETQYF.

CDR3 DNA sequence: TGTGCCAGCAGTTACTCGGAGGAACCTGAAGCTTTCTTT. Its translation: CASSYSEEPEAFF. This chain links TRBV6-5 with TRBJ1-1; D is unclear. CDR1 is MNHEY, CDR2 SVGAGI, per germline. The CDR3 is 13 residues long. Trimming took off 0 bases at V and 6 bases at J, with 8 bases between the two ends.

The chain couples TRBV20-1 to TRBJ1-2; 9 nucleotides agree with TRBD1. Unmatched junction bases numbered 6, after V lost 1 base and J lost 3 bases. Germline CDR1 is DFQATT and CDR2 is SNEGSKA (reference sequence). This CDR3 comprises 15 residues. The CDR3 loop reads CSARVGTGKDYGYTF. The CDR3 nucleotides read TGCAGTGCTAGAGTTGGGACAGGGAAGGACTATGGCTACACCTTC.